The 9 T cell receptor beta chains in this list originate from one sample, sequenced in a study of cytomegalovirus exposure and HLA in healthy donors. PCR was performed using 60 Vbeta and 13 Jbeta primers. Produced via immunoSEQ multiplex PCR; TCRdb's table is partial and in-frame only. The table has 90,000 to 120,000 clones, over 60% seen once. Sample: PBMCs. The receptors stem from a woman aged 18-35 years in good health and CMV-seropositive.

The rearrangement joins TRBV28 to TRBJ1-4; no firm D call. From germline, CDR1 is MDHEN and CDR2 SYDVKM. The CDR3 totals 15 residues. The germline V and J ends were trimmed by 8 bases and 0 bases, with 13 bases remaining between them. DNA of the CDR3: TGTGCCAGCTTGCCCCAGCGGGCAACTAATGAAAAACTGTTTTTT. It specifies CASLPQRATNEKLFF.

CDR3 in amino acids: CASRRTSGSEQYF. Here the CDR3 DNA reads TGTGCCAGCAGACGGACTAGCGGGAGCGAGCAGTACTTC. The chain joins TRBV27 to TRBJ2-7; 13 nucleotides match TRBD2. The J segment lost 6 bases and the V segment lost 6 bases, leaving 2 bases of the junction unmatched. This CDR3 region has 13 residues. In germline, CDR1 is MNHEY, CDR2 SMNVEV (reference sequence).

The V gene is TRBV13, the J gene TRBJ2-7; TRBD2 agrees at 9 bases. From germline, CDR1 is PRHDT and CDR2 FYEKMQ (reference sequence). This CDR3 has 15 residues. V lost 3 bases, J lost 0 bases, and 3 bases stayed unmatched. The CDR3 nucleotides read TGTGCCAGCAGCTTGACTAGCGGAAGCTCCTACGAGCAGTACTTC. Its protein is CASSLTSGSSYEQYF. The full variable domain, in which reference TRBV13 and TRBJ2-7 provide the parts outside the CDR3, is AAGVIQSPRHLIKEKRETATLKCYPIPRHDTVYWYQQGPGQDPQFLISFYEKMQSDKGSIPDRFSAQQFSDYHSELNMSSLELGDSALYFCASSLTSGSSYEQYFGPGTRLTVT.

The V and J genes are TRBV2 and TRBJ1-4; D not resolved. This CDR3 is 16 amino acids long. Germline V lookup: CDR1 SNHLY, CDR2 FYNNEI. Trimming took off 5 bases at V and 0 bases at J, with 13 bases between the two ends. Written as DNA, the CDR3 is TGTGCCAGCAGTATAATAGGGAGAGCAACTAATGAAAAACTGTTTTTT. Residues: CASSIIGRATNEKLFF.

This clone occurred a few times. The V gene is TRBV10-2, the J gene TRBJ1-1; D is possibly TRBD1 (6 bases). Per the germline V gene, CDR1 is WSHSY and CDR2 is SAAADI. CDR3 length: 18 amino acids. Trimming stripped 8 bases from V and 4 bases from J, with 29 bases between. Here the CDR3 reads CASHKPSEGDSLSTEAFF. DNA for the CDR3: TGCGCCAGCCACAAGCCGTCCGAGGGGGATTCTCTTAGCACTGAAGCTTTCTTT.

V usage is TRBV5-1 and J usage is TRBJ2-5, with TRBD2 matching 7 bases. V shed 4 bases, J shed 5 bases, and the junction held 5 bases outside the gene matches. Germline loops: CDR1 SGHRS, CDR2 YFSETQ. The CDR3 runs to 13 residues. CDR3 amino acids: CASSLTSRETQYF. The CDR3 DNA reads as TGCGCCAGCAGCCTGACTAGCAGGGAGACCCAGTACTTC.

The genes are TRBV28 and TRBJ1-1; 12 positions agree with TRBD1. CDR3 length: 18 residues. Germline loops: CDR1 MDHEN, CDR2 SYDVKM. The junction had 14 bases not matched to a gene; V was cut back by 3 bases and J by 6 bases. In DNA, the CDR3 is TGTGCCAGCAGTTTGGGGACAGGGGGCGCCTGGGAAAGGCCTGAAGCTTTCTTT. Protein product: CASSLGTGGAWERPEAFF.

This sequence joins TRBV30 and TRBJ2-7; D is perhaps TRBD1 (6 bases). The CDR3 loop spans 13 amino acids. Germline values: CDR1 GTSNPN, CDR2 SVGIG (reference sequence). V was trimmed by 5 bases and J by 2 bases, leaving 13 bases between them. CDR3 in amino acids: CAWHRTATYEQYF. As DNA, the CDR3 is TGTGCCTGGCATAGGACAGCAACCTACGAGCAGTACTTC.

The rearrangement uses TRBV4-1 and TRBJ2-3; TRBD2 aligns across 13 bases. CDR3 length: 17 residues. V lost 4 bases and J lost 2; bases outside the gene matches: 6. Germline V CDR1 and CDR2: MGHRA, YSYEKL. The CDR3 bases are TGCGCCAGCAGCCCAACCGGGACTAGCGGGATCACAGATACGCAGTATTTT. Translated: CASSPTGTSGITDTQYF.